This TCR beta chain appears in the sequencing data of a study of blood T cells in healthy people across ages (dated by TCRdb to between 2014 and 2016). Looking at the study overall: In model experiments, template switching captured roughly one uniquely barcoded TCR beta cDNA molecule for every two T cells. The study measured age-related changes in TCR beta repertoire diversity using deep sequencing normalized with unique cDNA molecular identifiers. For two donors (one aged 18 to 29 and one aged 80 or older), the study analyzed two additional independent replicas of 1 million unique cDNA reads from the same blood draw. To avoid experimental bias, donors of different ages were distributed randomly across sequencing lanes. The donors were divided into four age groups: young (average roughly 17 years), middle-aged (approximately 39), aged (about 60) and long-lived (about 84). Study-wide conclusions, independent of this receptor: Estimates of total diversity from one million sequenced T cells were regarded as lower bounds and underestimates. Observed TCR beta diversity per million T cells fell roughly linearly with age, and a significant reduction was already apparent by age around 39. Since profiling was done on bulk unsorted PBMCs, naive and antigen-experienced compartments could not be conclusively compared. Because donor CMV infection status was unknown, age-related changes in expanded clonotypes were potentially confounded. Observed TCR beta diversity correlated strongly with the percentage of naive T cells measured by flow cytometry. Compared with the aged group, more naive CD4+ T cells, fewer expanded clones and increased TCR diversity were shown by the long-lived group, suggesting age selection.

To prepare the library, 5' RACE was applied. The reads were generated on an Illumina HiSeq 2500. A second PCR of roughly 6 to 11 cycles was run with a J-beta primer mix and a sample-barcoded 5' primer. A template-switch 5' adaptor carrying 12 random nucleotides introduced a unique molecular identifier onto each TCR beta cDNA molecule. At least 3 million CDR3-containing paired-end reads were obtained from each sample. First-strand cDNA synthesis was performed from all RNA using the Mint cDNA synthesis kit, with priming by a TRBC-specific oligonucleotide. Following uracil-DNA glycosylase treatment, all cDNA underwent a first 18-cycle PCR with the universal primers M1SS and BC2_uni_R. The study's processing was this. Each sample was normalized by randomly selecting 1 million high-quality reads, each carrying a distinct molecular identifier. Reads with shared molecular identifiers were discarded instead of being binned into consensus sequences. MiTCR, run with a Q25 quality threshold and the strictest error-elimination algorithm, handled CDR3 identification, clonotype clustering and error correction. A nonparametric unseen species model with Euler transformation was used to estimate lower-bound total TCR beta diversity. In-frame beta chains were kept once TCRdb had trimmed the public reads at Q25 with fastp and called clones with MiXCR. Merged by CDR3 protein, the rows form single entries marked with the most common genes and DNA. TCRdb assigned the V and J calls; the authors' analysis was not used. A total of fewer than 750,000 distinct CDR3 sequences appear in this sample, roughly 48% of them only once. Roughly 25% of the sample goes to the ten largest clones.

The CDR3 holds 12 amino acids from the cysteine to the phenylalanine. Kept here is only the CDR3 DNA, which spans 36 bases and is read in frame from base 1. CDR1 MNHNY and CDR2 SVGAGI were looked up in the germline V gene (reference sequence). The approximately 39 donors, aged about 6 to 95 years, were systemically healthy Caucasian individuals from Russia. Each donor gave ten milliliters of peripheral blood, drawn into EDTA-treated Vacutainer tubes. PBMCs were isolated by Ficoll-Paque density-gradient centrifugation, with at least 7 million obtained per sample. Trizol reagent was used to extract total RNA from PBMCs, with at least 5.5 micrograms per sample. For every donor, flow cytometry on a PBMC aliquot measured the percentage of naive CD45RAhigh/CD27high T cells. A note on this clonotype: Its binding antigen is unknown. A read error may account for a junction end that differs from germline.

The receptor chain draws on TRBV6-6 and TRBJ1-4, with TRBD1 perhaps the D gene, on 5 matching bases. This TCR derives from an elderly man in good health. The sample consisted of blood. The encoded CDR3 is CASGTLNGKLFF. At the DNA level, the sequence is TGTGCCAGCGGGACCCTTAATGGAAAACTGTTTTTT.